The source of this T cell receptor (beta chain) is a study of blood T cell repertoires in COVID-19. Sequencing used immunoSEQ multiplex PCR; TCRdb keeps in-frame clones, though not all of them. This sample has a few hundred thousand clones, with 86% found just once. The V segment lost 3 bases and the J segment 10 bases; nucleotides outside the gene matches: 8. The CDR3 sequence is 16 residues long. Germline-derived CDR1 and CDR2 are SGHKS and YYEKEE (reference sequence). Sequenced: peripheral blood. The source of this sequence is a man aged 18 to 35 with active or convalescent COVID-19. The V call is TRBV5-5, the J call TRBJ1-6; 12 bases are shared with TRBD1. CDR3 coding DNA: TGTGCCAGCAGCTGGGGGGGACAGGGGGCTCGATCACCCCTCCACTTT. This translates into CASSWGGQGARSPLHF. Based on the CDR3 plus reference TRBV5-5 and TRBJ1-6, the full variable domain is DAGVTQSPTHLIKTRGQQVTLRCSPISGHKSVSWYQQVLGQGPQFIFQYYEKEERGRGNFPDRFSARQFPNYSSELNVNALLLGDSALYLCASSWGGQGARSPLHFGNGTRLTVT.